A selection of T cell receptor beta chains follows, all from one sample in a study of T cell clonotyping in hematopoietic cell transplantation. Libraries were prepared by immunoSEQ multiplex PCR; TCRdb keeps only in-frame clonotypes and omits some of them. Here the sample spans around 37,000 clones, 85% being singletons. The specimen comprised peripheral blood mononuclear cells, sampled before stem cell transplant. The receptors here all came from a man aged 55 to 70 with acute myeloid leukemia. Some clones in this sample may be carry-over from other donors' samples. The CDR3 runs from the conserved cysteine through the conserved F or W. The D gene is left open where the match is weak. Size values are once, few and many counts, or a class for expanded clones, and some rows have none.

D gene,clone size,V gene,J gene,CDR3 protein,CDR3 DNA
TRBD1,once,TRBV5-7,TRBJ1-1,CASTKDRGIEAFF,TGTGCCAGCACCAAAGACAGGGGGATTGAAGCTTTCTTT
.,.,TRBV5-5,TRBJ1-5,CASSYGQSDQPQHF,TGTGCCAGCAGCTACGGACAGTCCGATCAGCCCCAGCATTTT
.,.,TRBV7-2,TRBJ2-7,CASSSQGPTGEQYF,TGTGCCAGCAGCTCGCAGGGTCCTACGGGGGAGCAGTACTTC
TRBD2,.,TRBV2,TRBJ2-1,CASSGTSGEAYNEQFF,TGTGCCAGCAGTGGGACTAGCGGGGAAGCCTACAATGAGCAGTTCTTC
.,.,TRBV5-1,TRBJ1-4,CASTGQNEKLFF,TGCGCCAGCACAGGGCAAAATGAAAAACTGTTTTTT
TRBD2,.,TRBV7-3,TRBJ2-2,CASSLGSGGPNTGELFF,TGTGCCAGCAGCCTCGGGAGCGGGGGCCCGAACACCGGGGAGCTGTTTTTT
.,.,TRBV15,TRBJ1-4,CATSRDKGVLNEKLFF,TGTGCCACCAGCAGAGATAAAGGGGTGCTTAATGAAAAACTGTTTTTT
.,.,TRBV5-8,TRBJ1-5,CASSLTYSNQPQHF,TGTGCCAGCAGCTTGACGTATAGCAATCAGCCCCAGCATTTT
.,.,TRBV4-2,TRBJ1-2,CASSQEGSGVGYGYTF,TGTGCCAGCAGCCAAGAAGGGAGCGGTGTTGGTTATGGCTACACCTTC
.,once,TRBV4-1,TRBJ2-1,CASSQAVNEQFF,TGCGCCAGCAGCCAAGCGGTCAATGAGCAGTTCTTC
.,.,TRBV4-3,TRBJ1-2,CASSQARTALGYTF,TGCGCCAGCAGCCAAGCCCGGACGGCCCTTGGCTACACCTTC
.,.,TRBV27,TRBJ2-2,CASSSSSRVNTGELFF,TGTGCCAGCAGTTCCTCGAGCAGGGTGAACACCGGGGAGCTGTTTTTT
.,.,TRBV7-9,TRBJ1-4,CASSLGQGSEKLFF,TGTGCCAGCAGCTTAGGCCAGGGCAGTGAAAAACTGTTTTTT
.,.,TRBV25-1,TRBJ2-5,CASSPRREVQETQYF,TGTGCCAGCAGTCCCCGGAGGGAAGTCCAAGAGACCCAGTACTTC
.,once,TRBV28,TRBJ1-1,CASRNAGGAPEAFF,TGTGCCAGCCGGAATGCGGGGGGGGCGCCTGAAGCTTTCTTT
.,once,TRBV15,TRBJ1-4,CATSIRATNNEKLFF,TGTGCCACCAGCATACGCGCAACTAATAATGAAAAACTGTTTTTT
.,.,TRBV5-1,TRBJ1-4,CASSLSEHPTREKLFF,TGCGCCAGCAGCTTGTCAGAACATCCAACTAGAGAAAAACTGTTTTTT
.,few,TRBV6-5,TRBJ1-2,CASSYSWGYNYGYTF,TGTGCCAGCAGTTACTCGTGGGGCTACAACTATGGCTACACCTTC
TRBD1,.,TRBV7-9,TRBJ1-4,CASSSWTGNEKLFF,TGTGCCAGCAGCTCCTGGACAGGGAACGAAAAACTGTTTTTT
.,.,TRBV29-1,TRBJ1-1,CSVEDPEEAFF,TGCAGCGTTGAAGATCCGGAAGAAGCTTTCTTT
TRBD1,few,TRBV18,TRBJ2-7,CASSGQGKSYEQYF,TGTGCCAGCTCGGGACAGGGGAAGTCCTACGAGCAGTACTTC
.,few,TRBV7-6,TRBJ1-5,CASSLANQPQHF,TGTGCCAGCAGCTTAGCCAATCAGCCCCAGCATTTT
TRBD1,.,TRBV6-5,TRBJ2-4,CASSYGQGSTKNIQYF,TGTGCCAGCAGCTACGGACAGGGGAGTACCAAAAACATTCAGTACTTC
.,.,TRBV7-8,TRBJ2-7,CASRTRADEQYF,TGTGCCAGCAGAACCCGAGCGGACGAGCAGTACTTC
.,.,TRBV25-1,TRBJ2-7,CASSGGPGKGTYEQYF,TGTGCCAGCAGTGGAGGTCCGGGGAAAGGGACCTACGAGCAGTACTTC
.,.,TRBV6-5,TRBJ2-7,CASRTLTYEQYF,TGTGCCAGCAGGACCCTAACCTACGAGCAGTACTTC
.,.,TRBV5-4,TRBJ1-4,CASSLGTAYQGEKLFF,TGTGCCAGCAGCTTAGGGACGGCGTACCAAGGTGAAAAACTGTTTTTT
TRBD2,.,TRBV29-1,TRBJ2-3,CSSVRGSTDTQYF,TGCAGCTCCGTGCGGGGGAGCACAGATACGCAGTATTTT
TRBD2,.,TRBV13,TRBJ2-7,CASSAGTSGFYEQYF,TGTGCCAGCAGCGCTGGGACTAGCGGCTTCTACGAGCAGTACTTC
.,few,TRBV19,TRBJ1-1,CASSDQGRAEAFF,TGTGCCAGTAGTGATCAGGGAAGAGCTGAAGCTTTCTTT
.,.,TRBV27,TRBJ2-5,CASSTRMGTQYF,TGTGCCAGCAGTACCAGAATGGGGACCCAGTACTTC
.,.,TRBV19,TRBJ1-5,CATERQLEGQPQHF,TGTGCCACTGAAAGACAGCTAGAAGGGCAGCCCCAGCATTTT
.,.,TRBV5-6,TRBJ2-5,CASSYQETQYF,TGTGCCAGCAGTTACCAAGAGACCCAGTACTTC
.,.,TRBV28,TRBJ1-2,CATPATGGPYGYTF,TGTGCCACCCCCGCAACGGGGGGACCCTATGGCTACACCTTC
.,.,TRBV28,TRBJ2-4,CASSSDREERAKNIQYF,TGTGCCAGCAGTTCCGACAGGGAGGAGCGTGCCAAAAACATTCAGTACTTC
.,.,TRBV23-1,TRBJ1-1,CASKGPRGAFF,TGCGCCAGCAAAGGTCCGCGCGGAGCTTTCTTT
TRBD1,.,TRBV11-2,TRBJ2-7,CASSLRPQGAHEQYF,TGTGCCAGCAGCTTACGGCCACAGGGGGCTCACGAGCAGTACTTC
TRBD1,.,TRBV27,TRBJ2-7,CASIPTGEGSYEQYF,TGTGCCAGCATCCCGACAGGGGAAGGCTCCTACGAGCAGTACTTC
.,.,TRBV14,TRBJ1-1,CASSQIGNLNTEAFF,TGTGCCAGCAGCCAGATAGGCAACTTGAACACTGAAGCTTTCTTT
TRBD2,.,TRBV7-9,TRBJ2-2,CASRLGLADTGELFF,TGTGCCAGCAGGTTGGGACTAGCGGACACCGGGGAGCTGTTTTTT
TRBD1,.,TRBV15,TRBJ2-7,CATSRGPGRGFGQGDSYEQYF,TGTGCCACCAGCAGAGGACCCGGCCGAGGATTTGGACAGGGAGACTCCTACGAGCAGTACTTC
.,.,TRBV4-3,TRBJ2-1,CASSQGGGGYNEQFF,TGCGCCAGCAGCCAAGGCGGGGGCGGGTACAATGAGCAGTTCTTC
.,.,TRBV9,TRBJ1-3,CASSERQSPLSGNTIYF,TGTGCCAGCAGCGAACGACAGAGCCCCCTCTCTGGAAACACCATATATTTT
TRBD1,.,TRBV10-3,TRBJ1-6,CAIKGGQGREWNSPLHF,TGTGCCATCAAAGGAGGACAGGGTCGGGAGTGGAATTCACCCCTCCACTTT
.,once,TRBV9,TRBJ2-7,CASSVGVSWEQYF,TGTGCCAGCAGCGTGGGAGTCTCCTGGGAGCAGTACTTC
.,few,TRBV7-8,TRBJ1-5,CASSPSGNQPQHF,TGTGCCAGCAGCCCCTCGGGCAATCAGCCCCAGCATTTT
TRBD2,.,TRBV5-1,TRBJ2-7,CASSPGTSGVPYEQYF,TGCGCCAGCAGCCCAGGGACTAGCGGGGTACCCTACGAGCAGTACTTC